These 23 T cell receptor beta chains originate from one sample sequenced in a study of CD8 T cells in Susac syndrome. Random hexamers were used to reverse transcribe 0.5 to 1 ug of RNA. From the immunoSEQ multiplex PCR reads, TCRdb called clonotypes with MiXCR, one entry per CDR3 protein. The data contain 80,000 or so distinct CDR3 sequences, around 94% of them seen just once; the ten biggest clones take up about 0.25%. The sequenced sample was CD8+ T cells from PBMCs. These receptors were obtained from a human donor in good health.

The rearrangement joins TRBV20-1 to TRBJ2-1; TRBD2 agrees at 8 bases. Germline V lookup: CDR1 DFQATT, CDR2 SNEGSKA (reference sequence). CDR3 size: 14 residues. Unmatched junction bases numbered 11, after V lost 5 bases and J lost 8 bases. The CDR3 nucleotides are TGCAGTGCTTACGAGGGCGGGAGGACGCATGAGCAGTTCTTC. Translation: CSAYEGGRTHEQFF.

The V gene is TRBV20-1, the J gene TRBJ1-2; D may be TRBD1 (5 bases). Germline V CDR1 and CDR2: DFQATT, SNEGSKA (reference sequence). The germline V and J ends were trimmed by 3 bases and 4 bases, with 15 bases remaining between them. The CDR3 runs 14 residues. CDR3 coding DNA: TGCAGTGCTAGCCCCCCGGGACCTTTCTATGGCTACACCTTC. Protein product: CSASPPGPFYGYTF.

The CDR3 loop reads CASSHVAVGTQGSGETQYF. The CDR3 coding sequence is TGCGCCAGCAGCCATGTCGCGGTGGGGACACAGGGGTCGGGAGAGACCCAGTACTTC. The chain has TRBV4-1 and TRBJ2-5; TRBD1 matches at 7 bases. Germline CDR1 and CDR2: MGHRA and YSYEKL. The V gene end was trimmed by 3 bases and the J gene end by 4 bases; junction bases not matched to a gene: 20. The CDR3 is 19 residues long.

CDR3 protein: CASSFLTEIGYNEQFF. In DNA, the CDR3 is TGTGCCAGCAGCTTTCTGACAGAGATAGGGTACAATGAGCAGTTCTTC. This chain links TRBV7-6 with TRBJ2-1; maybe TRBD1 (5 bases). V lost 3 bases and J 4 bases, leaving 16 bases between the germline ends. In germline, CDR1 is SGHVS, CDR2 FNYEAQ. The CDR3 sequence is 16 residues long.

The chain links TRBV5-1 to TRBJ2-7; D call uncertain. From germline, CDR1 is SGHRS and CDR2 YFSETQ. The CDR3 has 13 residues. V was pared by 7 bases and J by 0 bases, with 11 bases between. CDR3 DNA: TGCGCCAGCGGCTATACCCCCTCCTACGAGCAGTACTTC. Translated: CASGYTPSYEQYF.

The V gene is TRBV5-1, the J gene TRBJ1-2, with 7 bases that match TRBD1. Germline CDR1 reads SGHRS; CDR2 reads YFSETQ. The V gene end was trimmed by 0 bases and the J gene end by 5 bases; junction bases not matched to a gene: 10. This CDR3 region has 16 residues. CDR3 nucleotides: TGCGCCAGCAGCTTGGGGGCCACAGGGGAATGGTATGGCTACACCTTC. It specifies CASSLGATGEWYGYTF.

This rearrangement joins TRBV7-7 to TRBJ2-1; 9 bases map to TRBD2. This CDR3 is 13 amino acids long. Germline assignment: CDR1 SSHAT and CDR2 FNYEAQ (reference sequence). Unmatched junction bases numbered 1, after V lost 2 bases and J lost 8 bases. CDR3 DNA sequence: TGTGCCAGCAGCTTAATAGCGGGGGATGAGCAGTTCTTC. It encodes CASSLIAGDEQFF.

This chain links TRBV9 with TRBJ1-1; D is unresolved. The germline V gene encodes CDR1 SGDLS and CDR2 YYNGEE. Trimming pared 1 base from V and 1 base from J, leaving 5 bases between. The CDR3 covers 13 residues. The CDR3 spells CASSVQRNTEAFF. The CDR3 bases are TGTGCCAGCAGCGTACAAAGGAACACTGAAGCTTTCTTT.

The chain has TRBV5-1 and TRBJ1-2; the D is unclear. Germline V gene sequence: CDR1 SGHRS, CDR2 YFSETQ. V was pared by 0 bases and J by 6 bases, with 9 bases between. This CDR3 contains 13 residues. The CDR3 here is CASSLVAANGYTF. CDR3 DNA sequence: TGCGCCAGCAGCTTGGTGGCGGCTAATGGCTACACCTTC.

This clonotype was seen a single time. The chain has TRBV6-1 and TRBJ2-5; D possibly corresponds to TRBD1 (5 bases). This CDR3 has 13 amino acids. Germline lookup yields CDR1 MNHNS and CDR2 SASEGT. V was cut by 7 bases and J by 7 bases, with 16 bases left in between. Here the CDR3 reads CASIGVGPGTQYF. The CDR3 DNA reads TGTGCCAGCATCGGAGTGGGGCCTGGGACCCAGTACTTC.

The chain uses TRBV6-6 and TRBJ1-5; D is unclear. With 5 bases removed from V and 7 bases from J, the gap between germline ends came to 12 bases. The CDR3 totals 13 residues. Germline V CDR1 and CDR2: MNHNY, SVGAGI (reference sequence). CDR3 sequence: CASSISLGQPQHF. The CDR3 coding sequence is TGTGCCAGCAGTATATCGCTGGGACAGCCCCAGCATTTT.

The chain links TRBV18 to TRBJ1-3; D gene uncertain. Trimming took off 3 bases at V and 7 bases at J, with 19 bases between the two ends. The CDR3 sequence is 16 residues long. Germline V gene sequence: CDR1 KGHSH, CDR2 LQKENI. CDR3 DNA sequence: TGTGCCAGCTCACCCGTCCACCCCCGAGGGCTGAACACCATATATTTT. Its translation is CASSPVHPRGLNTIYF.

In its sample, this clonotype was seen once. The chain uses TRBV18 and TRBJ2-1; D not certain. Germline loops: CDR1 KGHSH, CDR2 LQKENI. The CDR3 length is 16 residues. The germline V and J ends were trimmed by 3 bases and 6 bases, with 18 bases remaining between them. CDR3 loop: CASSPESASPGNEQFF. The CDR3 coding sequence is TGTGCCAGCTCACCTGAATCAGCGAGTCCTGGCAATGAGCAGTTCTTC.

The rearrangement links TRBV27 to TRBJ1-5; maybe TRBD1 (6 bases). CDR1 and CDR2 from the germline V gene are MNHEY and SMNVEV (reference sequence). The CDR3 loop spans 14 amino acids. V was shortened by 4 bases and J by 6 bases, with 13 bases between the two germline ends. In DNA form, the CDR3 reads TGTGCCAGCAGTTCTACAGGGTACGGTCAGCCCCAGCATTTT. Protein: CASSSTGYGQPQHF.

This clonotype was counted once. The chain uses TRBV9 and TRBJ2-1, with D perhaps matching TRBD1 (5 bases). This CDR3 spans 14 amino acids. V was shortened by 3 bases and J by 2 bases, with 9 bases between the two germline ends. The V gene's germline CDR1 is SGDLS and CDR2 YYNGEE. CDR3 residues: CASSGRVPYNEQFF. In DNA form, the CDR3 reads TGTGCCAGCAGCGGCAGGGTACCCTACAATGAGCAGTTCTTC.

V gene TRBV5-4 combines with J gene TRBJ2-7, with unresolved D. Per the germline V gene, CDR1 is SGHNT and CDR2 is YYREEE (reference sequence). V lost 5 bases to trimming and J lost 3 bases, with 12 bases between them. CDR3 length: 13 residues. The CDR3 here is CASSLPHLYEQYF. The CDR3 DNA reads TGTGCCAGCAGTTTGCCCCACCTCTACGAGCAGTACTTC. The full variable domain, rest sourced from reference TRBV5-4 and TRBJ2-7, is ETGVTQSPTHLIKTRGQQVTLRCSSQSGHNTVSWYQQALGQGPQFIFQYYREEENGRGNFPPRFSGLQFPNYSSELNVNALELDDSALYLCASSLPHLYEQYFGPGTRLTVT.

This chain joins TRBV7-2 and TRBJ1-1, with unresolved D. V was clipped by 3 bases and J by 10 bases, with 9 bases between them. The CDR3 is 11 residues long. Per the germline V gene, CDR1 is SGHTA and CDR2 is FQGNSA. The CDR3 here is CASSLSWGAFF. The CDR3 DNA is TGTGCCAGCAGCTTGAGCTGGGGAGCTTTCTTT.

This clonotype was counted once. The chain uses TRBV6-2 or TRBV6-3 and TRBJ1-2, with a tentative D call TRBD1 (5 bases). Germline V gene lookup returns CDR1 MNHEY and CDR2 SVGEGT. CDR3 size: 14 residues. Trimming pared 3 bases from V and 6 bases from J, leaving 14 bases between. The CDR3 DNA follows: TGTGCCAGCAGTTATTCGACAGCGGTGGATGGCTACACCTTC. Translated, it gives CASSYSTAVDGYTF.

The chain couples TRBV23-1 to TRBJ2-7; possibly TRBD2 for D (6 bases). TRBV23-1 is labeled an ORF, and its function is uncertain. This CDR3 is 23 amino acids long. Between the trimmed V and J ends, which lost 0 bases and 3 bases, there was a span of 36 bases. The CDR3 reads CASSQSPGTPTELKGGIVYEQYF. In nucleotides, the CDR3 is TGCGCCAGCAGTCAATCTCCAGGAACCCCTACGGAGCTTAAGGGCGGGATAGTCTACGAGCAGTACTTC.

This clonotype came up once. The rearrangement joins TRBV9 to TRBJ2-5; the match to TRBD1 covers 8 bases. V trimming: 2 bases; J trimming: 4 bases; junction bases outside the gene matches: 10. The germline CDR1 and CDR2 sequences are SGDLS and YYNGEE. The CDR3 contains 16 residues. CDR3 region: CASSVDGQGRLETQYF. CDR3 sequence (DNA): TGTGCCAGCAGCGTCGACGGACAGGGACGTTTAGAGACCCAGTACTTC.

The chain employs TRBV27 and TRBJ2-1, with D perhaps matching TRBD1 or TRBD2 (5 bases each). The germline CDR1 and CDR2 sequences are MNHEY and SMNVEV (reference sequence). The V and J ends lost 9 bases and 8 bases respectively, with 23 bases between them. CDR3 length equals 15 residues. The CDR3 nucleotides are TGTGCCAGTTCCCCCTCAGGGACCGATTACTATGAGCAGTTCTTC. Residues: CASSPSGTDYYEQFF.

The rearrangement joins TRBV20-1 to TRBJ2-1; 7 bases fit TRBD2. V shed 3 bases and J 6 bases; nucleotides not matched to a gene: 8. This CDR3 is 14 amino acids long. Per the germline V gene, CDR1 is DFQATT and CDR2 is SNEGSKA (reference sequence). CDR3 amino acids: CSARQLGGGNEQFF. CDR3 in DNA: TGCAGTGCTAGGCAATTGGGCGGGGGCAATGAGCAGTTCTTC.

This chain connects TRBV30 to TRBJ2-3; D remains ambiguous. The CDR3 is made up of 17 amino acids. Trimming pared 5 bases from V and 0 bases from J, leaving 21 bases between. Germline V CDR1 and CDR2: GTSNPN, SVGIG (reference sequence). The CDR3 reads CAWLPRERRSSTDTQYF. CDR3 bases: TGTGCCTGGCTCCCAAGAGAGAGGCGGAGTAGCACAGATACGCAGTATTTT.